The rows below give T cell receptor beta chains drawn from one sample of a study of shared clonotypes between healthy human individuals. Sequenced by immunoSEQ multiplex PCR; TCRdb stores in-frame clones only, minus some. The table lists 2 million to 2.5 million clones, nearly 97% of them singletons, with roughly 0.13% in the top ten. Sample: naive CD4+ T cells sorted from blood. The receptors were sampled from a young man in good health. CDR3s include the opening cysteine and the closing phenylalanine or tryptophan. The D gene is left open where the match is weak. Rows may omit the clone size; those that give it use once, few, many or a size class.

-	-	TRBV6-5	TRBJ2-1	CASSYLSGAEQFF	TGTGCCAGCAGTTACTTATCAGGCGCCGAGCAGTTCTTC
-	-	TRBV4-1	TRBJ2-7	CASSQTRDSYEQYF	TGCGCCAGCAGCCAGACTCGGGACTCCTACGAGCAGTACTTC
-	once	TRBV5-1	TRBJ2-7	CASSLGGNSYEQYF	TGCGCCAGCAGCTTGGGAGGCAACTCCTACGAGCAGTACTTC
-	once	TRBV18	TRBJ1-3	CASSPLVLRGTGNTIYF	TGTGCCAGCTCACCATTGGTACTCAGGGGAACTGGAAACACCATATATTTT
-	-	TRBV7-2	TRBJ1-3	CASSLGSGNTIYF	TGTGCCAGCAGTTTGGGTTCTGGAAACACCATATATTTT
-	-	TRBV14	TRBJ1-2	CASSQAGLGYGYTF	TGTGCCAGCAGCCAAGCAGGTTTGGGCTATGGCTACACCTTC
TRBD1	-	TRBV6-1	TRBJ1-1	CASSERGTGRNTEAFF	TGTGCCAGCAGTGAAAGGGGGACAGGGCGGAACACTGAAGCTTTCTTT
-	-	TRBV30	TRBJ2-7	CAWSAGVGSQYF	TGTGCCTGGAGTGCCGGGGTGGGGAGTCAGTACTTC
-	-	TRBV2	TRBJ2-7	CASSWLESYEQYF	TGTGCCAGCAGTTGGTTAGAATCCTACGAGCAGTACTTC
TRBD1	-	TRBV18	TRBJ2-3	CASSPDRADTQYF	TGTGCCAGCTCACCAGACAGGGCAGATACGCAGTATTTT
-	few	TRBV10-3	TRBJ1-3	CAISEGISGNTIYF	TGTGCCATCAGTGAGGGGATCTCTGGAAACACCATATATTTT
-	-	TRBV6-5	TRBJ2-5	CASSYGRLQETQYF	TGTGCCAGCAGTTACGGGCGGCTCCAAGAGACCCAGTACTTC
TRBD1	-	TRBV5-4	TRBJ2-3	CASSSTGGEADTQYF	TGTGCCAGCAGCTCGACAGGGGGTGAGGCAGATACGCAGTATTTT
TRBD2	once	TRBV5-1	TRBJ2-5	CASSLATSGPQETQYF	TGCGCCAGCAGCCTGGCGACTAGCGGGCCCCAAGAGACCCAGTACTTC
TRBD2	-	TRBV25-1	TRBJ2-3	CASSEYSGGSTDTQYF	TGTGCCAGCAGTGAATATAGCGGGGGGAGCACAGATACGCAGTATTTT
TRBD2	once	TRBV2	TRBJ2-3	CASSEIAGGPTDTQYF	TGTGCCAGCAGTGAAATAGCGGGGGGGCCCACAGATACGCAGTATTTT
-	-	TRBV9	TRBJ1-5	CASSVEPNQPQHF	TGTGCCAGCAGCGTGGAACCGAATCAGCCCCAGCATTTT
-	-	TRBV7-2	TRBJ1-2	CASSLVQGSANYGYTF	TGTGCCAGCAGCTTAGTCCAGGGTTCAGCCAACTATGGCTACACCTTC
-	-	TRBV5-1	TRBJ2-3	CASSLDNSLTDTQYF	TGCGCCAGCAGCTTGGACAACTCCCTCACAGATACGCAGTATTTT
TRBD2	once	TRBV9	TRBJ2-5	CASSAGLAEETQYF	TGTGCCAGCAGCGCGGGACTAGCAGAAGAGACCCAGTACTTC
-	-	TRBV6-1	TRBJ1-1	CASSEDAGRTEAFF	TGTGCCAGCAGTGAAGACGCAGGGAGAACTGAAGCTTTCTTT
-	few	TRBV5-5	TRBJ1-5	CASSSGQGTINQPQHF	TGTGCCAGCAGCTCAGGGCAGGGGACGATAAATCAGCCCCAGCATTTT
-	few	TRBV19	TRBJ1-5	CASSTGESNQPQHF	TGTGCCAGTAGTACAGGGGAGAGCAATCAGCCCCAGCATTTT
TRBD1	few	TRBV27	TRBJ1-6	CATQGGGNSPLHF	TGTGCCACCCAGGGGGGCGGGAATTCACCCCTCCACTTT